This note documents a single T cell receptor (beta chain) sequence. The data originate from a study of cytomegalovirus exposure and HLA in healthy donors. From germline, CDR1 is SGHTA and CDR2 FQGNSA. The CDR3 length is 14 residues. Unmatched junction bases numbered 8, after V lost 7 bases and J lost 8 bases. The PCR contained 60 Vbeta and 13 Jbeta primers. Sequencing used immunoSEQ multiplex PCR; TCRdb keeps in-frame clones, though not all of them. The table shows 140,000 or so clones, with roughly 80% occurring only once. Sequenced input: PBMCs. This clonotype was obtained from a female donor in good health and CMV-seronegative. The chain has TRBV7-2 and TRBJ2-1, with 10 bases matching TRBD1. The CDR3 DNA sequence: TGTGCCAGCACCCGGAGACAGGGGGCCGATGAGCAGTTCTTC. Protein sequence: CASTRRQGADEQFF. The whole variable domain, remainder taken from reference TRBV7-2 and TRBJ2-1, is GAGVSQSPSNKVTEKGKDVELRCDPISGHTALYWYRQSLGQGLEFLIYFQGNSAPDKSGLPSDRFSAERTGGSVSTLTIQRTQQEDSAVYLCASTRRQGADEQFFGPGTRLTVL.